These T cell receptor beta chains were read from a single sample in a study of blood T cell repertoires in COVID-19. Method: immunoSEQ multiplex PCR; TCRdb's copy keeps in-frame clones and lacks some. The data show about 140,000 clones, approximately 88% seen once. What was sequenced was PBMCs or T cells enriched from blood (not recorded which). Receptors were obtained from a man aged 35-49 years with acute COVID-19. Each CDR3 is given with its conserved first and last residue. Fields, in order: D gene, J gene, V gene, CDR3 protein. The D gene is left open where the match is weak.

D gene: .
J gene: TRBJ1-4
V gene: TRBV28
CDR3 protein: CASSLSPMQATNEKLFF

D gene: .
J gene: TRBJ2-7
V gene: TRBV28
CDR3 protein: CASSAVLSEQYF

D gene: .
J gene: TRBJ2-2
V gene: TRBV7-6
CDR3 protein: CASSPLGADGGELFF

D gene: .
J gene: TRBJ2-1
V gene: TRBV5-1
CDR3 protein: CASSLVGQRNEQFF

D gene: TRBD1
J gene: TRBJ1-1
V gene: TRBV6-2/TRBV6-3
CDR3 protein: CASSRDSQQGAEAFF

D gene: TRBD1
J gene: TRBJ1-6
V gene: TRBV5-1
CDR3 protein: CASSFDRESPLHF

D gene: .
J gene: TRBJ1-1
V gene: TRBV2
CDR3 protein: CASKQGAEAFF

D gene: .
J gene: TRBJ1-3
V gene: TRBV6-4
CDR3 protein: CASSDSSSGNTIYF

D gene: TRBD1
J gene: TRBJ1-1
V gene: TRBV12-5
CDR3 protein: CASGTSTGRNTEAFF

D gene: .
J gene: TRBJ2-7
V gene: TRBV6-2/TRBV6-3
CDR3 protein: CASSIEAVFLSYEQYF

D gene: TRBD1
J gene: TRBJ2-3
V gene: TRBV24-1
CDR3 protein: CATSVGTGRVVGTQYF

D gene: .
J gene: TRBJ1-5
V gene: TRBV4-2
CDR3 protein: CASSQDRGSHDQPQHF

D gene: .
J gene: TRBJ1-1
V gene: TRBV29-1
CDR3 protein: CSVGERTEAFF

D gene: TRBD1
J gene: TRBJ2-7
V gene: TRBV7-2
CDR3 protein: CASSSDGQVVYEQYF

D gene: .
J gene: TRBJ1-1
V gene: TRBV2
CDR3 protein: CASSESRTVNTEAFF

D gene: .
J gene: TRBJ1-1
V gene: TRBV12-5
CDR3 protein: CASAAVVGGAQAFF